This T cell receptor (beta chain) was recovered during a study of a mutant IDH1 vaccine in newly diagnosed glioma. Whole-study context: The treated group averaged 40.4 years old and was around 62% male, approximately 38% female.

Sample time point: week 11, during vaccination. Vaccination used 300 ug of mutant IDH1 20-mer peptide per dose, with topical imiquimod. Assay: immunoSEQ multiplex PCR; the TCRdb copy retains only in-frame clones and omits some. The data contain tens of thousands of clones, around 70% of them singletons. In regard to this clone: Antigen specificity is unknown.

The length of the CDR3 is 15 residues. The germline gives CDR1 LGHNA, CDR2 YSLEER. The V gene end was trimmed by 4 bases and the J gene end by 0 bases; junction bases not matched to a gene: 0. The chain links TRBV4-3 to TRBJ1-4; 9 nucleotides align to TRBD1. This receptor was taken from a young man with glioma. Some clones in this sample may be carry-over from other donors' samples. Sequenced here: peripheral blood mononuclear cells (PBMCs), sampled from a glioma patient whose treatment included an IDH1 peptide vaccine. The chain's CDR3 is CASSRDRATNEKLFF. For the CDR3, the DNA is TGCGCCAGCAGCCGGGACAGGGCAACTAATGAAAAACTGTTTTTT.